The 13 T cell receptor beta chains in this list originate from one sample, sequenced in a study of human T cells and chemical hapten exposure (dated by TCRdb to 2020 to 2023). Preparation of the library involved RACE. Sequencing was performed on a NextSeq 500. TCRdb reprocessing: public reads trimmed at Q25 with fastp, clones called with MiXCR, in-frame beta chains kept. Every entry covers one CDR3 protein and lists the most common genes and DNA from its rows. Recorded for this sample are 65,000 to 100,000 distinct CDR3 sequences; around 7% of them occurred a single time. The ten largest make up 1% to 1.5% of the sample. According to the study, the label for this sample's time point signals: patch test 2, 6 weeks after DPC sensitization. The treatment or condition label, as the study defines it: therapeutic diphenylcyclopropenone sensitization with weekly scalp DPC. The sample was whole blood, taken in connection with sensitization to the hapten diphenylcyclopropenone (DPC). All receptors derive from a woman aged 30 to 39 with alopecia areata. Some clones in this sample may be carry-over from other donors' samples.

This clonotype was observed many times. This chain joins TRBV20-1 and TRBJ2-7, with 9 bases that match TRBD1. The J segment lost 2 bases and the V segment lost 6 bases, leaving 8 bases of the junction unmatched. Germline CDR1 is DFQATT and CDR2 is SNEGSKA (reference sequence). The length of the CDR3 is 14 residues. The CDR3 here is CSAEPGQGAYEQYF. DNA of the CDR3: TGCAGTGCCGAACCGGGACAGGGTGCCTACGAGCAGTACTTC.

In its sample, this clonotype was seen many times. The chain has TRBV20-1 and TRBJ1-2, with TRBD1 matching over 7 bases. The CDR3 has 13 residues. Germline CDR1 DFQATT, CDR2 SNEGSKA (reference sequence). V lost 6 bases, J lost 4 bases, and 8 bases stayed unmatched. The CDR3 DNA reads TGCAGTGCGTTAGGACAGGATCGCTATGGCTACACCTTC. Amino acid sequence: CSALGQDRYGYTF.

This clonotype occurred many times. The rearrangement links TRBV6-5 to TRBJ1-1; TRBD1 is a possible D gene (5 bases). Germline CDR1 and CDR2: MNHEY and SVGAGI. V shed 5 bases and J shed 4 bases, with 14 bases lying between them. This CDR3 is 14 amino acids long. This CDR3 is CASSSRGQATEAFF. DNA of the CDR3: TGTGCCAGCAGTAGTAGAGGACAAGCCACTGAAGCTTTCTTT.

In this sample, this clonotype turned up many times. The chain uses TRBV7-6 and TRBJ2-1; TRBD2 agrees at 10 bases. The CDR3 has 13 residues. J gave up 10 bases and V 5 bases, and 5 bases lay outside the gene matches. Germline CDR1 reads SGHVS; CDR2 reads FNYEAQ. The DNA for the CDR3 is TGTGCCAGCAGCCTACTGACTAGCGGGGAGCAGTTCTTC. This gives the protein CASSLLTSGEQFF.

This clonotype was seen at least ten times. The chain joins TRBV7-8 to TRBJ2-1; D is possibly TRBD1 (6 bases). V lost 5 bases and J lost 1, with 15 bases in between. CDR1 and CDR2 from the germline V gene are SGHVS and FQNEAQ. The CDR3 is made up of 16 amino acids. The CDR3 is CASSQRVDSSYNEQFF. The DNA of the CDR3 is TGTGCCAGCAGCCAAAGGGTGGACAGTTCCTACAATGAGCAGTTCTTC.

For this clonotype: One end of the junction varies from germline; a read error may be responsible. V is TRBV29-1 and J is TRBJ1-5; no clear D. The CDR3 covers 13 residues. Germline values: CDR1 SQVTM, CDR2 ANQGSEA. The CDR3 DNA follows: TGCAGCGTTGCTTGGCTAGGCAATCAGCCCCAGAATTTT. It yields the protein CSVAWLGNQPQNF.

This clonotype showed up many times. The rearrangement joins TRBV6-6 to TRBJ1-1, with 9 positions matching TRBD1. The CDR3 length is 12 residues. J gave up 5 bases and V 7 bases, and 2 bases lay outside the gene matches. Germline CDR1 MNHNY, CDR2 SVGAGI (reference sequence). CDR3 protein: CASIDRGTEAFF. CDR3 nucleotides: TGTGCCAGCATCGACAGGGGGACTGAAGCTTTCTTT.

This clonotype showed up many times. CDR3 DNA sequence: TGTGCCAGCAGTGGATCAGGGGGCGGGTGCCTGCACGAGCAGTACTTC. Residues: CASSGSGGGCLHEQYF. The V gene is TRBV2, the J gene TRBJ2-7; 8 nucleotides line up with TRBD1. The ends lost 4 bases at V and 5 bases at J; junction bases unmatched: 13. CDR3 size: 16 residues. The germline V gene encodes CDR1 SNHLY and CDR2 FYNNEI.

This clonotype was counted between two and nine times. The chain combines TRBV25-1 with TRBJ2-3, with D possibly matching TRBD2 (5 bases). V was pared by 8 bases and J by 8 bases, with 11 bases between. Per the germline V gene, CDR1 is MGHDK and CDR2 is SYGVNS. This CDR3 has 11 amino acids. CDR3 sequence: CASWFAGTQYF. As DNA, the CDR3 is TGTGCCAGCTGGTTTGCGGGTACGCAGTATTTT.

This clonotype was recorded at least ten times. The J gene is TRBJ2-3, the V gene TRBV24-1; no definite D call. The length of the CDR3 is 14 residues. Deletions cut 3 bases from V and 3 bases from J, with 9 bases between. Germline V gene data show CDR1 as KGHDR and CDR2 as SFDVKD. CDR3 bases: TGTGCCACCAGTGATCCCACGACGACAGATACGCAGTATTTT. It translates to CATSDPTTTDTQYF.

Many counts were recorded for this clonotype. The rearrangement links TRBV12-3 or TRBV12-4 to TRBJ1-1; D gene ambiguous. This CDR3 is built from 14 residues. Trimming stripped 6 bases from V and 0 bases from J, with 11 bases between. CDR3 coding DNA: TGTGCCAGCAGAGCCACAGACATGAACACTGAAGCTTTCTTT. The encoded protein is CASRATDMNTEAFF.

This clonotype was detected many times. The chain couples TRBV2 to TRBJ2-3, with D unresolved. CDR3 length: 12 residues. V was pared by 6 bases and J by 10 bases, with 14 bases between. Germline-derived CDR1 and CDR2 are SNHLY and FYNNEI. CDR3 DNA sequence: TGTGCCAGCAGCTACTACAACGCAGCGCAGTATTTT. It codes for CASSYYNAAQYF. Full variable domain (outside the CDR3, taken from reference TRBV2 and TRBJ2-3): EPEVTQTPSHQVTQMGQEVILRCVPISNHLYFYWYRQILGQKVEFLVSFYNNEISEKSEIFDDQFSVERPDGSNFTLKIRSTKLEDSAMYFCASSYYNAAQYFGPGTRLTVL.

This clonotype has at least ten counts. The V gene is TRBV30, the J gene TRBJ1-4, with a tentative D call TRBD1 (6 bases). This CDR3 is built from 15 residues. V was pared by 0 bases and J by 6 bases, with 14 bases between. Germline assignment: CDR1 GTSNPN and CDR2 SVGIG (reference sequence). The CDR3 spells CAWSVGAGADEKLFF. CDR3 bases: TGTGCCTGGAGTGTAGGGGCAGGGGCGGATGAAAAACTGTTTTTT.